The present T cell receptor beta chain was sequenced within a study of long-term antiretroviral therapy in people with HIV. Deletions cut 11 bases from V and 0 bases from J, with 13 bases between. The CDR3 contains 13 residues. Germline-derived CDR1 and CDR2 are SGHVS and FQNEAQ. They ran version v3.0 of the immunoSEQ assay at survey level. Sequencing was performed with immunoSEQ multiplex PCR; in TCRdb, only in-frame clones are kept and a portion is missing. The sample lists 40,000 to 50,000 clones; 94% were seen once. The V gene is TRBV7-8, the J gene TRBJ1-1, with D possibly TRBD1 on 6 matching bases. Sequenced material: unsorted PBMCs, taken roughly 9.4 years after starting antiretroviral therapy. The TCR was taken from a man aged 25 to 40 with HIV. The CDR3 protein is CASLQGLNTEAFF. CDR3 DNA sequence: TGTGCCTCTCTACAGGGATTGAACACTGAAGCTTTCTTT.